One sample yielded the 9 T cell receptor beta chains listed below, sequenced in a study of T cell repertoires in ileal Crohn's disease. This sample's time point: neoterminal ileum biopsy at postoperative endoscopy, about 6 months after surgery. The data were produced by immunoSEQ multiplex PCR, yet TCRdb's version contains in-frame clones alone and is incomplete. The sample has about 60,000 clones, around 90% seen once; the top ten hold roughly 1.9%. Specimen: ileal tissue. Source of these receptors: an adult with Crohn's disease.

This clone was observed a single time. The CDR3 region is CASSRSPGGNTGELFF. The CDR3 DNA follows: TGTGCCAGCAGCAGAAGCCCGGGGGGAAACACCGGGGAGCTGTTTTTT. The V gene is TRBV11-2, the J gene TRBJ2-2, with 7 bases matching TRBD2. The V gene end was trimmed by 5 bases and the J gene end by 2 bases; junction bases not matched to a gene: 8. The V gene's germline CDR1 is SGHAT and CDR2 FQNNGV. The CDR3 is 16 amino acids.

About this clone itself: The same CDR3 also results from other DNA sequences found in this sample. The chain uses TRBV7-2 and TRBJ2-7; TRBD2 might be the D (5 bases). CDR1 is SGHTA and CDR2 is FQGNSA in the germline V gene. CDR3 length: 14 residues. Trimming removed 1 base at V and 3 bases at J, with 10 bases between. CDR3 loop: CASSLVAGNYEQYF. The CDR3 region has the DNA TGTGCCAGCAGCTTAGTGGCGGGCAACTACGAGCAGTACTTC.

This rearrangement joins TRBV7-8 to TRBJ1-5; D gene unclear. This CDR3 spans 13 amino acids. CDR1 SGHVS and CDR2 FQNEAQ come from the germline V gene. V was clipped by 8 bases and J by 3 bases, with 11 bases between them. The CDR3 reads CASAIVPNQPQHF. The CDR3, as DNA: TGTGCCAGCGCTATAGTGCCCAATCAGCCCCAGCATTTT.

The V call is TRBV5-1, the J call TRBJ1-4; no definite D call. The CDR3 length is 14 residues. With 5 bases removed from V and 4 bases from J, the gap between germline ends came to 12 bases. The germline CDR1 and CDR2 sequences are SGHRS and YFSETQ. The chain's CDR3 is CASSRQADNEKLFF. The CDR3 DNA follows: TGCGCCAGCAGTCGTCAGGCAGATAATGAAAAACTGTTTTTT.

The chain employs TRBV9 and TRBJ1-5, with 9 bases that match TRBD1. Germline V lookup: CDR1 SGDLS, CDR2 YYNGEE. The CDR3 sequence is 15 residues long. After removal of 0 bases from V and 7 bases from J, the junction contained 5 bases not matched to a gene. The chain's CDR3 is CASSVDGTGNQPQHF. The DNA for the CDR3 is TGTGCCAGCAGCGTAGATGGGACAGGGAACCAGCCCCAGCATTTT.

J is TRBJ1-2 and V is TRBV29-1; possibly TRBD1 for D (6 bases). The germline V gene encodes CDR1 SQVTM and CDR2 ANQGSEA. Trimming took off 4 bases at V and 3 bases at J, with 21 bases between the two ends. The CDR3 is 16 amino acids. CDR3 sequence (DNA): TGCAGCGTTGCAAACCTCGGACAGAAGGGATACTATGGCTACACCTTC. As protein: CSVANLGQKGYYGYTF.

V is TRBV21-1 and J is TRBJ1-1. TRBV21-1 is described as a pseudogene. CDR3 size: 11 residues. The CDR3 nucleotides read TGTGCCAGCAGCAAAGCGCTCCGCACTTGCTTT. This translates into CASSKALRTCF.

V gene TRBV5-4 combines with J gene TRBJ2-5; 10 bases match TRBD1. The CDR3 extends over 14 amino acids. Per the germline V gene, CDR1 is SGHNT and CDR2 is YYREEE (reference sequence). J gave up 5 bases and V 4 bases, and 5 bases lay outside the gene matches. This CDR3 reads CASSPRTGGETQYF. The DNA of the CDR3 is TGTGCCAGCAGCCCACGGACAGGGGGTGAGACCCAGTACTTC.

This chain connects TRBV18 to TRBJ2-1, with TRBD2 matching 11 bases. The germline CDR1 and CDR2 sequences are KGHSH and LQKENI. This CDR3 contains 15 residues. J was trimmed by 7 bases and V by 6 bases; bases with no gene match: 8. The CDR3 coding sequence is TGTGCCAGCTCGCCCCTAGCGGGAGGTATTAATGAGCAGTTCTTC. Its translation: CASSPLAGGINEQFF.